The entry below describes one T cell receptor (beta chain). The antigen is not known. Assay: immunoSEQ multiplex PCR; the TCRdb copy retains only in-frame clones and omits some. The data show 2 million to 2.5 million clones, under 95% seen once. The CDR3 runs to 21 residues. Germline trimming cut 7 bases from V and 0 bases from J; bases unmatched to any gene: 19. Germline loops: CDR1 MDHEN, CDR2 SYDVKM. This record belongs to a study of shared clonotypes between healthy human individuals. Study-level findings and limits: A generally larger estimated richness was seen in naive subsets than in memory subsets. Clonotype sharing among donors was expected to depend on sequencing depth.

Researchers partitioned CD4+ cells into CD45RA+ naive and CD45RA-negative memory subsets. This chain joins TRBV28 and TRBJ2-6; 9 nucleotides align to TRBD1. The sequence was obtained from a man younger than 30 in good health. Some clones in this sample may be carry-over from other donors' samples. The sample comprised naive CD4+ T cells from PBMCs. Subset noted: CD45RA+ positively selected. The CDR3 is CASTPDRGGFLVHSGANVLTF. The CDR3, as DNA: TGTGCCAGCACCCCGGACAGGGGAGGTTTTTTAGTCCACTCTGGGGCCAACGTCCTGACTTTC.